The 31 T cell receptor beta chains below come from one sample, sequenced in a study of CD8 T cells in Susac syndrome. The RNA input was roughly 0.5 to 1 ug, and it was reverse transcribed with random hexamers. TCRdb processed the immunoSEQ multiplex PCR reads anew with MiXCR; each CDR3 protein has one entry. The table lists around 110,000 distinct CDR3 sequences, 96% of them singletons. The sequenced material came from CD4+ T cells from PBMCs. These receptors were obtained from a human donor with Susac syndrome.

The chain has TRBV5-1 and TRBJ2-3, with a tentative D call TRBD2 (5 bases). The V gene's germline CDR1 is SGHRS and CDR2 YFSETQ. CDR3 length equals 16 residues. Trimming took off 1 base at V and 1 base at J, with 13 bases between the two ends. The CDR3 DNA reads as TGCGCCAGCAGCTTGAGTCGGGGAGACGGCACAGATACGCAGTATTTT. Amino acids: CASSLSRGDGTDTQYF.

The chain employs TRBV28 and TRBJ2-5, with 11 bases identical to TRBD2. The CDR3 is 18 amino acids. From germline, CDR1 is MDHEN and CDR2 SYDVKM. Unmatched junction bases numbered 12, after V lost 6 bases and J lost 0 bases. The CDR3 loop is CASSSTGTSGVYQETQYF. The CDR3 region has the DNA TGTGCCAGCAGCTCCACCGGGACTAGCGGAGTCTACCAAGAGACCCAGTACTTC.

J is TRBJ2-1 and V is TRBV5-4; 7 nucleotides line up with TRBD1. The CDR3 length is 13 residues. After removal of 4 bases from V and 7 bases from J, the junction contained 5 bases not matched to a gene. Germline values: CDR1 SGHNT, CDR2 YYREEE (reference sequence). CDR3 DNA: TGTGCCAGCAGCCTCAGGGGGTCGAATGAGCAGTTCTTC. Translation: CASSLRGSNEQFF.

This chain connects TRBV5-1 to TRBJ2-7, with TRBD2 matching 8 bases. Germline lookup yields CDR1 SGHRS and CDR2 YFSETQ. V dropped 4 bases and J dropped 3; count of bases not matched to a gene: 15. CDR3 length: 17 residues. Written as DNA, the CDR3 is TGCGCCAGCAGCCCTGGGGTAGCGGGATCGTCTTTCTACGAGCAGTACTTC. Amino acids: CASSPGVAGSSFYEQYF.

The chain couples TRBV20-1 to TRBJ2-1; D remains unclear. Germline V gene lookup returns CDR1 DFQATT and CDR2 SNEGSKA (reference sequence). The CDR3 runs to 13 residues. Deletions cut 6 bases from V and 4 bases from J, with 13 bases between. CDR3 amino acids: CSAGNFEYNEQFF. In nucleotides, the CDR3 is TGCAGTGCGGGGAACTTTGAGTACAATGAGCAGTTCTTC.

This clonotype was detected only once. The rearrangement joins TRBV9 to TRBJ2-3; no firm D call. The CDR3 length is 13 residues. CDR1 is SGDLS and CDR2 is YYNGEE in the germline V gene. Deletions cut 4 bases from V and 2 bases from J, with 8 bases between. CDR3 coding DNA: TGTGCCAGCAGCTTTCAACACACAGATACGCAGTATTTT. It encodes CASSFQHTDTQYF. The full variable domain, in which reference TRBV9 and TRBJ2-3 provide the parts outside the CDR3, is DSGVTQTPKHLITATGQRVTLRCSPRSGDLSVYWYQQSLDQGLQFLIQYYNGEERAKGNILERFSAQQFPDLHSELNLSSLELGDSALYFCASSFQHTDTQYFGPGTRLTVL.

The rearrangement joins TRBV7-2 to TRBJ2-5; weak D call: TRBD2 (6 bases). Per the germline V gene, CDR1 is SGHTA and CDR2 is FQGNSA. The V gene lost 3 bases and the J gene lost 2 bases, with 16 bases spanning the gap. The CDR3 is 16 amino acids. The CDR3 sequence: CASSFPVLAEQETQYF. The CDR3 bases are TGTGCCAGCAGCTTCCCAGTATTAGCGGAACAAGAGACCCAGTACTTC.

J is TRBJ2-7 and V is TRBV5-6; 11 bases fit TRBD2. The CDR3 runs 18 residues. Germline CDR1 SGHDT, CDR2 YYEEEE. With 1 base clipped from V and 7 bases from J, the junction kept 16 bases outside the gene matches. The CDR3 here is CASSLRSGRAQRREEQYF. The CDR3 coding sequence is TGTGCCAGCAGCTTGCGTAGCGGGAGGGCCCAAAGGCGGGAGGAGCAGTACTTC.

This clonotype was found once. This chain connects TRBV6-5 to TRBJ2-3; D is unclear. This CDR3 is 15 amino acids long. V was shortened by 5 bases and J by 0 bases, with 12 bases between the two germline ends. Germline V gene sequence: CDR1 MNHEY, CDR2 SVGAGI. The CDR3 here is CASSTTPRSTDTQYF. In DNA form, the CDR3 reads TGTGCCAGCAGTACGACACCACGAAGCACAGATACGCAGTATTTT.

The V call is TRBV7-2, the J call TRBJ2-3, with a possible D match to TRBD1 (5 bases). CDR1 SGHTA and CDR2 FQGNSA come from the germline V gene. CDR3 length equals 15 residues. The V end lost 1 base, the J end lost 1 base, and 9 bases lay between the germline ends. This CDR3 is CASSLVGAGTDTQYF. The CDR3, as DNA: TGTGCCAGCAGCTTAGTAGGGGCGGGCACAGATACGCAGTATTTT.

The V gene is TRBV5-4, the J gene TRBJ2-2; no definite D call. Germline V gene data show CDR1 as SGHNT and CDR2 as YYREEE (reference sequence). Deletions cut 3 bases from V and 5 bases from J, with 17 bases between. The CDR3 runs 16 residues. In DNA, the CDR3 is TGTGCCAGCAGCTCAGACGGTGACGGGCGGACCGGGGAGCTGTTTTTT. The encoded protein is CASSSDGDGRTGELFF.

The gene calls are TRBV12-3 or TRBV12-4 and TRBJ1-2; no definite D call. Trimming stripped 3 bases from V and 6 bases from J, with 5 bases between. The CDR3 covers 11 residues. Written as DNA, the CDR3 is TGTGCCAGCAGTTTGGAGAATGGCTACACCTTC. This encodes CASSLENGYTF.

This clonotype was found a few times. The gene calls are TRBV5-4 and TRBJ2-1; 9 bases line up with TRBD2. Trimming took 3 bases from V and 10 from J; bases not matched to a gene: 11. The germline CDR1 and CDR2 sequences are SGHNT and YYREEE (reference sequence). The CDR3 is 15 residues long. The CDR3 region is CASSSLGLAGEEQFF. The CDR3 DNA reads TGTGCCAGCAGCTCCTTGGGATTAGCGGGAGAAGAGCAGTTCTTC.

The chain uses TRBV6-2 or TRBV6-3 and TRBJ2-1; TRBD1 might be the D (6 bases). CDR3 length: 14 amino acids. The ends were cut back, 2 bases at V and 6 bases at J, with 11 bases in the middle. CDR1 and CDR2 (germline): MNHEY, SVGEGT. CDR3 region: CASSYDRLINEQFF. The DNA for the CDR3 is TGTGCCAGCAGTTACGACAGGCTGATCAATGAGCAGTTCTTC.

In this sample, this clonotype turned up once. The DNA of the CDR3 is TGTGCCAGCAGGGTACTAGCGGGGGTGGGAGAGCAGTACTTC. Translating it yields CASRVLAGVGEQYF. The J gene is TRBJ2-7, the V gene TRBV12-3 or TRBV12-4; 11 positions agree with TRBD2. J was trimmed by 7 bases and V by 6 bases; bases with no gene match: 8. CDR3 size: 14 residues.

V gene TRBV12-3 or TRBV12-4 combines with J gene TRBJ1-1; D uncertain. CDR3 size: 16 residues. Trimming shortened V by 5 bases and J by 1 base, and 17 bases separated the two germline ends. The CDR3 DNA sequence: TGTGCCAGCAGTACATGGGGATCGAACGGGAACACTGAAGCTTTCTTT. Its protein product is CASSTWGSNGNTEAFF.

V gene TRBV30 combines with J gene TRBJ1-4, with 9 bases that match TRBD1. With 2 bases clipped from V and 6 bases from J, the junction kept 4 bases outside the gene matches. The length of the CDR3 is 14 residues. CDR1 is GTSNPN, CDR2 SVGIG, per germline (reference sequence). CDR3 nucleotide sequence: TGTGCCTGGAGTCCGGGACAGGGTCATGAAAAACTGTTTTTT. This translates into CAWSPGQGHEKLFF. The full variable domain, completed using reference TRBV30 and TRBJ1-4, is SQTIHQWPATLVQPVGSPLSLECTVEGTSNPNLYWYRQAAGRGLQLLFYSVGIGQISSEVPQNLSASRPQDRQFILSSKKLLLSDSGFYLCAWSPGQGHEKLFFGSGTQLSVL.

The V and J genes are TRBV20-1 and TRBJ2-7; 8 bases are shared with TRBD2. With 0 bases clipped from V and 3 bases from J, the junction kept 13 bases outside the gene matches. Germline CDR1 reads DFQATT; CDR2 reads SNEGSKA (reference sequence). The CDR3 is 17 amino acids. CDR3 loop: CSARDLGYSAGDYEQYF. The DNA for the CDR3 is TGCAGTGCTAGAGATCTCGGGTATTCAGCGGGAGACTACGAGCAGTACTTC.

The chain carries TRBV12-5 and TRBJ2-2; no firm D call. In germline, CDR1 is LGHNT, CDR2 FRNRAP. Deletions cut 3 bases from V and 2 bases from J, with 10 bases between. The CDR3 has 15 amino acids. The CDR3 here is CASGLGGPNTGELFF. In nucleotides, the CDR3 is TGTGCTAGTGGTTTAGGCGGACCAAACACCGGGGAGCTGTTTTTT.

The chain couples TRBV3-1 to TRBJ2-3; D not certain. Trimming removed 4 bases from V and 4 bases from J, with 15 bases in between. The CDR3 extends over 15 amino acids. The germline CDR1 and CDR2 sequences are LGHDT and YNNKEL (reference sequence). The CDR3 bases are TGTGCCAGCAGCCGTTTTGTAGGGCCCGCAGATACGCAGTATTTT. This sequence encodes CASSRFVGPADTQYF.

This sequence joins TRBV20-1 and TRBJ2-3, with D perhaps given as TRBD1 or TRBD2 (5 bases each). Trimming removed 3 bases at V and 6 bases at J, with 10 bases between. Germline CDR1 is DFQATT and CDR2 is SNEGSKA (reference sequence). The CDR3 has 12 amino acids. DNA for the CDR3: TGCAGTGCTAGGGGGGTAGCTGATACGCAGTATTTT. Protein product: CSARGVADTQYF.

This sequence joins TRBV15 and TRBJ1-1; 8 bases align to TRBD1. J was trimmed by 5 bases and V by 3 bases; bases with no gene match: 8. Germline CDR1 reads LNHNV; CDR2 reads YYDKDF (reference sequence). The CDR3 covers 15 residues. DNA for the CDR3: TGTGCCACCAGCAGCAGCGCGACAGGGGTAACTGAAGCTTTCTTT. Translated, it gives CATSSSATGVTEAFF.

V is TRBV28 and J is TRBJ1-2; D ambiguous. The V gene's germline CDR1 is MDHEN and CDR2 SYDVKM. V lost 4 bases, J lost 8 bases, and 8 bases lay in between. The CDR3 length is 11 residues. The CDR3 bases are TGTGCCAGCAGTTCCACGTGGGGCTACACCTTC. It yields the protein CASSSTWGYTF.

The chain is built from TRBV18 and TRBJ1-2; tentative D call: TRBD1 (5 bases). The CDR3 extends over 14 amino acids. Germline loops: CDR1 KGHSH, CDR2 LQKENI. Trimming removed 3 bases from V and 8 bases from J, with 16 bases in between. CDR3 nucleotides: TGTGCCAGCTCACCGGACATTAGACAGTGGGGCTACACCTTC. Amino acid sequence: CASSPDIRQWGYTF.

The chain joins TRBV12-3 or TRBV12-4 to TRBJ1-5, with TRBD1 as a possible D gene (5 bases). Deletions cut 2 bases from V and 15 bases from J, with 17 bases between. The CDR3 has 13 amino acids. The chain's CDR3 is CASSLTPGGGWHF. The CDR3 DNA reads TGTGCCAGCAGTTTAACCCCGGGGGGAGGCTGGCATTTT.

The chain uses TRBV29-1 and TRBJ2-5; TRBD1 is a possible D gene (5 bases). This CDR3 region has 13 residues. Per germline, CDR1 SQVTM and CDR2 ANQGSEA. V shed 6 bases and J shed 4 bases, with 15 bases lying between them. The CDR3 loop is CSVMTGAAETQYF. DNA of the CDR3: TGCAGCGTCATGACTGGGGCGGCAGAGACCCAGTACTTC.

The genes are TRBV20-1 and TRBJ2-1, with D hard to call. V was cut by 5 bases and J by 4 bases, with 6 bases left in between. From germline, CDR1 is DFQATT and CDR2 SNEGSKA (reference sequence). The CDR3 consists of 11 residues. CDR3 coding DNA: TGCAGTGCTGAGCGATACAATGAGCAGTTCTTC. It is translated as CSAERYNEQFF.

The V gene is TRBV4-2, the J gene TRBJ2-6; 9 nucleotides agree with TRBD1. Trimming at V came to 4 bases and at J to 1 base, leaving 8 bases not matched to a gene. CDR1 is LGHNA, CDR2 YNFKEQ, per germline. This CDR3 contains 18 residues. CDR3 residues: CASSLGTGISSGANVLTF. The CDR3 DNA follows: TGTGCCAGCAGCCTCGGGACAGGGATATCTTCTGGGGCCAACGTCCTGACTTTC.

The chain carries TRBV7-3 and TRBJ2-3; possible D gene TRBD2, 6 bases. Germline values: CDR1 SGHTA, CDR2 FQGTGA. The CDR3 consists of 16 residues. The ends were cut back, 1 base at V and 3 bases at J, with 14 bases in the middle. CDR3 amino acids: CASSLRSGVRTDTQYF. DNA for the CDR3: TGTGCCAGCAGCTTAAGGTCGGGAGTTAGGACAGATACGCAGTATTTT.

V gene TRBV9 combines with J gene TRBJ1-1, with D possibly matching TRBD1 (5 bases). CDR1 is SGDLS, CDR2 YYNGEE, per germline. The V and J ends lost 0 bases and 6 bases respectively, with 24 bases between them. The CDR3 runs to 18 residues. The chain's CDR3 is CASSVGSSWGLVGAEAFF. CDR3 nucleotides: TGTGCCAGCAGCGTAGGCTCATCTTGGGGCTTAGTTGGCGCTGAAGCTTTCTTT. Based on the CDR3 plus reference TRBV9 and TRBJ1-1, the full variable domain is DSGVTQTPKHLITATGQRVTLRCSPRSGDLSVYWYQQSLDQGLQFLIQYYNGEERAKGNILERFSAQQFPDLHSELNLSSLELGDSALYFCASSVGSSWGLVGAEAFFGQGTRLTVV.

This chain connects TRBV7-9 to TRBJ2-7; D is ambiguous. CDR1 is SEHNR and CDR2 is FQNEAQ in the germline V gene (reference sequence). The V end lost 1 base, the J end lost 0 bases, and 10 bases lay between the germline ends. CDR3 length equals 15 residues. This CDR3 reads CASSLVAGDSYEQYF. The CDR3 DNA sequence: TGTGCCAGCAGCTTAGTTGCTGGGGACTCCTACGAGCAGTACTTC.